The next 10 T cell receptor beta chains were all read from a single sample in a study of blood T cell repertoires in COVID-19. Sequencing was performed with immunoSEQ multiplex PCR; in TCRdb, only in-frame clones are kept and a portion is missing. The sample includes under 100,000 clones, around 87% of them seen just once. The sequenced sample was peripheral blood. Receptor source: a man aged 35-49 years with acute or convalescent COVID-19.

J is TRBJ2-7 and V is TRBV5-4; D is uncertain. Trimming pared 3 bases from V and 2 bases from J, leaving 3 bases between. Per germline, CDR1 SGHNT and CDR2 YYREEE (reference sequence). The CDR3 extends over 11 amino acids. The CDR3 region has the DNA TGTGCCAGCAGCTCCACCTACGAGCAGTACTTC. Translation: CASSSTYEQYF.

The CDR3 loop reads CATSDLGTGEADTQYF. For the CDR3, the DNA is TGTGCCACCAGTGATTTGGGGACAGGGGAGGCAGATACGCAGTATTTT. This sequence joins TRBV24-1 and TRBJ2-3; 10 nucleotides match TRBD1. With 0 bases clipped from V and 4 bases from J, the junction kept 3 bases outside the gene matches. The V gene's germline CDR1 is KGHDR and CDR2 SFDVKD. The CDR3 extends over 16 amino acids.

This chain joins TRBV4-1 and TRBJ1-2, with D perhaps TRBD1 (5 bases). The CDR3 extends over 15 amino acids. Trimming removed 5 bases from V and 0 bases from J, with 13 bases in between. CDR1 is MGHRA and CDR2 is YSYEKL in the germline V gene. CDR3 residues: CASSEPGSTNYGYTF. The DNA for the CDR3 is TGCGCCAGCAGCGAACCAGGGTCTACTAACTATGGCTACACCTTC.

The chain joins TRBV7-6 to TRBJ2-1, with D perhaps matching TRBD2 (6 bases). There are 14 residues in the CDR3. V lost 1 base, J lost 5 bases, and 9 bases lay in between. Germline V gene data show CDR1 as SGHVS and CDR2 as FNYEAQ. CDR3 loop: CASSLGGINNEQFF. The CDR3 coding sequence is TGTGCCAGCAGCTTAGGCGGGATAAACAATGAGCAGTTCTTC.

This chain uses TRBV19 with TRBJ2-5; 7 bases map to TRBD2. CDR1 and CDR2 (germline): LNHDA, SQIVND (reference sequence). V was pared by 4 bases and J by 4 bases, with 6 bases of the junction left unmatched. The CDR3 spans 14 residues. The CDR3 region has the DNA TGTGCCAGTAGTACGTCCGGCGGGGGAGAGACCCAGTACTTC. It codes for CASSTSGGGETQYF.

This chain connects TRBV6-5 to TRBJ2-7, with TRBD1 as a possible D gene (5 bases). This CDR3 is 13 amino acids long. CDR1 MNHEY and CDR2 SVGAGI come from the germline V gene. The V end was cut by 0 bases, the J end by 3 bases, with 6 bases between. This chain's CDR3 is CASSYSQDYEQYF. The CDR3, as DNA: TGTGCCAGCAGTTACTCACAGGACTACGAGCAGTACTTC.

This clone was seen a few times. This rearrangement joins TRBV7-3 to TRBJ2-7; 8 bases agree with TRBD1. CDR1 SGHTA and CDR2 FQGTGA come from the germline V gene. J gave up 6 bases and V 5 bases, and 15 bases lay outside the gene matches. This CDR3 comprises 16 residues. DNA of the CDR3: TGTGCCAGCAGCGAGAGGCGGCCAGGGGGCTGGGGCGAGCAGTACTTC. As protein: CASSERRPGGWGEQYF.

The CDR3 DNA reads as TGTGCCAGCAGCTCCGGGACAGGGGAAAACACCATATATTTT. It specifies CASSSGTGENTIYF. The rearrangement joins TRBV7-9 to TRBJ1-3, with 10 bases that match TRBD1. The CDR3 extends over 14 amino acids. The germline V gene has CDR1 SEHNR and CDR2 FQNEAQ (reference sequence). The V and J ends lost 4 bases and 6 bases, in that order; junction bases with no gene match: 3.

This chain links TRBV24-1 with TRBJ2-5; D may be TRBD2 (6 bases). Trimming removed 7 bases from V and 5 bases from J, with 13 bases in between. The CDR3 loop spans 13 amino acids. Per germline, CDR1 KGHDR and CDR2 SFDVKD. The DNA for the CDR3 is TGTGCCACCAGGGGGGGAGCAGGGGAGACCCAGTACTTC. It translates to CATRGGAGETQYF.

V usage is TRBV29-1 and J usage is TRBJ2-2; 9 bases align to TRBD2. V gave up 3 bases and J gave up 6 bases; unmatched junction bases: 8. CDR3 length: 15 residues. Germline V gene data show CDR1 as SQVTM and CDR2 as ANQGSEA. The CDR3 DNA reads TGCAGCGTTGAGGTAGCAGCGGGGGGAGCCGGGGAGCTGTTTTTT. It specifies CSVEVAAGGAGELFF.